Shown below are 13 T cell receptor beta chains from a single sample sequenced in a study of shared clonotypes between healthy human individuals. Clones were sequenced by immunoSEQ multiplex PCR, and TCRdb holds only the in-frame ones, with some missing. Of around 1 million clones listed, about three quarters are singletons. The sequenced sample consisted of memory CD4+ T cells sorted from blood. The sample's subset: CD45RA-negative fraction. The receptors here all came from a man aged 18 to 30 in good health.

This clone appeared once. CDR3 sequence: CASSAPGLMQYF. In nucleotides, the CDR3 is TGTGCCAGCAGTGCGCCGGGACTTATGCAGTATTTT. V is TRBV6-6 and J is TRBJ2-3; perhaps TRBD2 as D (6 bases). Germline values: CDR1 MNHNY, CDR2 SVGAGI (reference sequence). V was trimmed by 5 bases and J by 11 bases, leaving 14 bases between them. The CDR3 is made up of 12 amino acids.

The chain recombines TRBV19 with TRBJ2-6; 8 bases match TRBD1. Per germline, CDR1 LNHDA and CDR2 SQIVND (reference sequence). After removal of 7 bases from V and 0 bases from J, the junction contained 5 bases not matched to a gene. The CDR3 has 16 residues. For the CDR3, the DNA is TGTGCCAGTACCGGGACAGGTATCTCTGGGGCCAACGTCCTGACTTTC. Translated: CASTGTGISGANVLTF.

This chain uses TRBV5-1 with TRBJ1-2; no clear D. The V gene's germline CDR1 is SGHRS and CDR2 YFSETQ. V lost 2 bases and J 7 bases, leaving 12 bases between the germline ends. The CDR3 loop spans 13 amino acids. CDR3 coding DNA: TGCGCCAGCAGCTTCGAAGAGTTGAGTGGCTACACCTTC. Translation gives CASSFEELSGYTF.

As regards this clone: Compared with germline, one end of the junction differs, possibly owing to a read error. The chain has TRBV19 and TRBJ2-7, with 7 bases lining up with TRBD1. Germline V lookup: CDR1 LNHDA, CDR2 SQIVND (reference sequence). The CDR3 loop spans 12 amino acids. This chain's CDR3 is CASSIARQGSAF. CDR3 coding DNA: TGTGCCAGTAGTATAGCCCGACAGGGATCGGCCTTC.

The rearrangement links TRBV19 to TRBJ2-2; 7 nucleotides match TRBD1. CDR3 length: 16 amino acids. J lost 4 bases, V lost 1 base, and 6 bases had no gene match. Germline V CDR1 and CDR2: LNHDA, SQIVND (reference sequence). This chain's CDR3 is CASSIGPGQITGELFF. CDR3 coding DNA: TGTGCCAGTAGTATAGGACCGGGACAGATCACCGGGGAGCTGTTTTTT. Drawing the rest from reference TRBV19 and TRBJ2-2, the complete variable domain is DGGITQSPKYLFRKEGQNVTLSCEQNLNHDAMYWYRQDPGQGLRLIYYSQIVNDFQKGDIAEGYSVSREKKESFPLTVTSAQKNPTAFYLCASSIGPGQITGELFFGEGSRLTVL.

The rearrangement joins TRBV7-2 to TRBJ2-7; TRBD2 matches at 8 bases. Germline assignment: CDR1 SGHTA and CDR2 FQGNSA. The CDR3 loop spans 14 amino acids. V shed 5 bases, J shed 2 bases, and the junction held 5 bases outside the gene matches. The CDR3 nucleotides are TGTGCCAGCAGCGACAGCGGGAGAACCTACGAGCAGTACTTC. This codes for CASSDSGRTYEQYF. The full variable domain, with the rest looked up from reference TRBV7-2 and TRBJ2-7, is GAGVSQSPSNKVTEKGKDVELRCDPISGHTALYWYRQSLGQGLEFLIYFQGNSAPDKSGLPSDRFSAERTGGSVSTLTIQRTQQEDSAVYLCASSDSGRTYEQYFGPGTRLTVT.

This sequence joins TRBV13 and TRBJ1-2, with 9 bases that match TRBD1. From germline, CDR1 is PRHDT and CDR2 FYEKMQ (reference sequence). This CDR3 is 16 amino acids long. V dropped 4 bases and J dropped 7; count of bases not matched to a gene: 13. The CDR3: CASSWAGTGNTPGYTF. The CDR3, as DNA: TGTGCCAGCAGCTGGGCCGGGACAGGGAATACTCCTGGCTACACCTTC.

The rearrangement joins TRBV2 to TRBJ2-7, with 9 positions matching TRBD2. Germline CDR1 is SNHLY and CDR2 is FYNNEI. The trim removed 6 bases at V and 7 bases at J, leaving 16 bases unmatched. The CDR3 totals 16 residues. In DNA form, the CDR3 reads TGTGCCAGCAGCCCCGGATCGCGGGGGGGCCTCTTGGAGCAGTACTTC. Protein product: CASSPGSRGGLLEQYF.

The CDR3 DNA follows: TGCGCCAGCAGCCAAGATCCGACAGGACCTTATGGCTACACCTTC. This encodes CASSQDPTGPYGYTF. The rearrangement uses TRBV4-1 and TRBJ1-2; D might be TRBD1 (6 bases). This CDR3 is 15 amino acids long. The germline V and J ends were trimmed by 0 bases and 5 bases, with 13 bases remaining between them. CDR1 MGHRA and CDR2 YSYEKL come from the germline V gene.

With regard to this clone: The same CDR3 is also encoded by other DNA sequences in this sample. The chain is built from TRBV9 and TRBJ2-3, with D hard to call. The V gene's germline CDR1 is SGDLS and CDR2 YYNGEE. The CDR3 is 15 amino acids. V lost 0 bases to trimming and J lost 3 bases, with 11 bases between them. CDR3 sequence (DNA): TGTGCCAGCAGCGTAGGTCCCCGACTGACAGATACGCAGTATTTT. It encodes CASSVGPRLTDTQYF.

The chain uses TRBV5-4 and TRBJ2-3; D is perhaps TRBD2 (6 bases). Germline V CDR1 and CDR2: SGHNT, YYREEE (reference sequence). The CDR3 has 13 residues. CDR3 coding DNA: TGTGCGCTATGTACTAGCCCTAGTGATACGCAGTATTTT. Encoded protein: CALCTSPSDTQYF. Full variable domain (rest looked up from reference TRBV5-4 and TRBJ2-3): ETGVTQSPTHLIKTRGQQVTLRCSSQSGHNTVSWYQQALGQGPQFIFQYYREEENGRGNFPPRFSGLQFPNYSSELNVNALELDDSALYLCALCTSPSDTQYFGPGTRLTVL.

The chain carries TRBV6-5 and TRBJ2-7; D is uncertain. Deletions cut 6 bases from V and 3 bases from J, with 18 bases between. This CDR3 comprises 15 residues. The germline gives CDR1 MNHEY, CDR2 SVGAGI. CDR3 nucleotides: TGTGCCAGCAGCCCAGGCGGCGGAGTTCTCTACGAGCAGTACTTC. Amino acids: CASSPGGGVLYEQYF.

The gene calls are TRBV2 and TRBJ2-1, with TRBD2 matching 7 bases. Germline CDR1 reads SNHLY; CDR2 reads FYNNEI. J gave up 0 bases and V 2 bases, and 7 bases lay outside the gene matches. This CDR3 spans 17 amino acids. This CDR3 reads CASSERGPGGSYNEQFF. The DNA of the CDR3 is TGTGCCAGCAGTGAAAGAGGCCCGGGGGGCTCCTACAATGAGCAGTTCTTC.